The 26 T cell receptor beta chains below come from one sample, sequenced in a study of T cell changes during pregnancy in multiple sclerosis. The table came from immunoSEQ multiplex PCR; TCRdb's copy has only in-frame clones and leaves some out. There are just under 65,000 clones in the sample; 90% to 97% occur only once, and roughly 2.3% lies in the top ten. Sequencing was performed on CD8+ T cells from peripheral blood mononuclear cells, taken after pregnancy. The receptors originated from a female donor with multiple sclerosis, enrolled in a pregnancy study.

The chain joins TRBV2 to TRBJ1-4; a weak D match, TRBD1 (5 bases). The CDR3 spans 15 residues. The V end was cut by 3 bases, the J end by 5 bases, with 13 bases between. The germline V gene has CDR1 SNHLY and CDR2 FYNNEI. The DNA for the CDR3 is TGTGCCAGCAGTGATGGTCAGGGTTCGAATGAAAAACTGTTTTTT. This codes for CASSDGQGSNEKLFF.

The rearrangement links TRBV7-9 to TRBJ2-7; 10 bases are a match to TRBD1. The CDR3 is 14 amino acids. The V gene end was trimmed by 1 base and the J gene end by 5 bases; junction bases not matched to a gene: 2. Germline V gene sequence: CDR1 SEHNR, CDR2 FQNEAQ (reference sequence). CDR3 sequence: CASSLVGTGDEQYF. CDR3 in DNA: TGTGCCAGCAGCTTAGTTGGGACAGGGGACGAGCAGTACTTC.

V usage is TRBV19 and J usage is TRBJ1-2; 8 bases align to TRBD1. With 2 bases clipped from V and 4 bases from J, the junction kept 12 bases outside the gene matches. This CDR3 comprises 17 residues. Germline CDR1 LNHDA, CDR2 SQIVND (reference sequence). The chain's CDR3 is CASSIQGQGYDGYGYTF. As DNA, the CDR3 is TGTGCCAGTAGTATACAAGGACAGGGTTATGATGGCTATGGCTACACCTTC.

The chain joins TRBV9 to TRBJ2-3; no definite D call. Trimming stripped 0 bases from V and 7 bases from J, with 9 bases between. The CDR3 has 13 amino acids. From germline, CDR1 is SGDLS and CDR2 YYNGEE. The CDR3, as DNA: TGTGCCAGCAGCGTAGAGGCGGCTAATACGCAGTATTTT. Translated, it gives CASSVEAANTQYF.

The rearrangement joins TRBV6-5 to TRBJ2-3; 16 nucleotides agree with TRBD2. V was clipped by 4 bases and J by 6 bases; unmatched bases: 4. There are 16 residues in the CDR3. Per germline, CDR1 MNHEY and CDR2 SVGAGI. Here the CDR3 reads CASSSGLAGGGDTQYF. CDR3 DNA: TGTGCCAGCAGTTCGGGACTAGCGGGAGGGGGGGATACGCAGTATTTT.

The gene calls are TRBV14 and TRBJ1-1; the match to TRBD1 covers 7 bases. CDR3 length: 14 residues. Germline assignment: CDR1 SGHDN and CDR2 FVKESK. After removal of 5 bases from V and 6 bases from J, the junction contained 9 bases not matched to a gene. For the CDR3, the DNA is TGTGCCAGCAGCTTCACAGGGGTTGTATCTGAAGCTTTCTTT. The encoded protein is CASSFTGVVSEAFF.

The chain joins TRBV19 to TRBJ1-1; D gene uncertain. V lost 5 bases and J 1 base, leaving 5 bases between the germline ends. The germline gives CDR1 LNHDA, CDR2 SQIVND (reference sequence). This CDR3 has 12 residues. The CDR3 nucleotides are TGTGCCAGTAGTCCCAAGAACACTGAAGCTTTCTTT. As protein: CASSPKNTEAFF.

Turning to this clone: Other DNA sequences in this sample translate to the same CDR3. V usage is TRBV27 and J usage is TRBJ1-5, with 7 bases fitting TRBD1. V dropped 5 bases and J dropped 2; count of bases not matched to a gene: 3. Per germline, CDR1 MNHEY and CDR2 SMNVEV (reference sequence). The CDR3 has 14 residues. CDR3 protein: CASSHRGGNQPQHF. The DNA for the CDR3 is TGTGCCAGCAGTCACAGGGGAGGCAATCAGCCCCAGCATTTT.

The rearrangement uses TRBV7-9 and TRBJ2-4; D perhaps matches TRBD2 (6 bases). The CDR3 is 15 residues long. Trimming pared 5 bases from V and 1 base from J, leaving 12 bases between. CDR1 is SEHNR, CDR2 FQNEAQ, per germline (reference sequence). CDR3 amino acids: CASSRGGTAKNIQYF. The CDR3 DNA sequence: TGTGCCAGCAGCAGGGGCGGGACGGCCAAAAACATTCAGTACTTC. Together with reference TRBV7-9 and TRBJ2-4, the CDR3 gives the full variable domain: DTGVSQNPRHKITKRGQNVTFRCDPISEHNRLYWYRQTLGQGPEFLTYFQNEAQLEKSRLLSDRFSAERPKGSFSTLEIQRTEQGDSAMYLCASSRGGTAKNIQYFGAGTRLSVL.

V usage is TRBV7-9 and J usage is TRBJ2-5, with D perhaps TRBD1 (5 bases). V was cut by 5 bases and J by 2 bases, with 15 bases left in between. Per the germline V gene, CDR1 is SEHNR and CDR2 is FQNEAQ (reference sequence). The CDR3 sequence is 15 residues long. CDR3 nucleotides: TGTGCCAGCAGCCTAGTACCGGACAATCAAGAGACCCAGTACTTC. Translation gives CASSLVPDNQETQYF.

The chain is built from TRBV18 and TRBJ1-4; 8 nucleotides agree with TRBD1. The CDR3 has 16 residues. Germline V gene data show CDR1 as KGHSH and CDR2 as LQKENI. J gave up 7 bases and V 3 bases, and 10 bases lay outside the gene matches. This CDR3 is CASSPSGPTGAEKLFF. CDR3 DNA sequence: TGTGCCAGCTCACCTTCCGGTCCGACAGGGGCTGAAAAACTGTTTTTT.

This chain connects TRBV9 to TRBJ1-1; 9 bases are a match to TRBD1. CDR1 SGDLS and CDR2 YYNGEE come from the germline V gene. This CDR3 has 16 amino acids. The V and J ends lost 0 bases and 1 base, in that order; junction bases with no gene match: 4. The CDR3 DNA sequence: TGTGCCAGCAGCGTAGCCCAGGACAGGGGGAACACTGAAGCTTTCTTT. Translated: CASSVAQDRGNTEAFF.

This chain links TRBV7-7 with TRBJ2-1, with 8 positions matching TRBD2. CDR3 length: 14 residues. Germline assignment: CDR1 SSHAT and CDR2 FNYEAQ (reference sequence). The CDR3, as DNA: TGTGCTAGTTCACCAGCGGGAGCCAACAATGAGCAGTTCTTC. It translates to CASSPAGANNEQFF.

This clone was seen once. J is TRBJ1-5 and V is TRBV6-5; D unclear. Germline CDR1 is MNHEY and CDR2 is SVGAGI. This CDR3 has 13 residues. V lost 2 bases and J lost 5, with 7 bases in between. CDR3 DNA sequence: TGTGCCAGCAGTTACGGAGAGTATCAGCCCCAGCATTTT. Translated, it gives CASSYGEYQPQHF.

The rearrangement links TRBV19 to TRBJ1-1, with a tentative D call TRBD1 (5 bases). Deletions cut 7 bases from V and 8 bases from J, with 8 bases between. The CDR3 totals 10 residues. Germline CDR1 reads LNHDA; CDR2 reads SQIVND (reference sequence). The CDR3: CASIQGEAFF. CDR3 sequence (DNA): TGTGCCAGTATTCAGGGAGAAGCTTTCTTT.

The chain carries TRBV4-3 and TRBJ2-1, with 8 nucleotides matching TRBD2. CDR3 length equals 17 residues. The V gene end was trimmed by 2 bases and the J gene end by 4 bases; junction bases not matched to a gene: 10. Germline CDR1 is LGHNA and CDR2 is YSLEER. This CDR3 is CASSQTGGAGPYNEQFF. DNA for the CDR3: TGCGCCAGCAGCCAAACGGGGGGGGCGGGCCCGTACAATGAGCAGTTCTTC.

This chain uses TRBV5-4 with TRBJ1-1; the D gene is possibly TRBD1 (5 bases). CDR3 length: 14 residues. Per the germline V gene, CDR1 is SGHNT and CDR2 is YYREEE (reference sequence). V was cut by 0 bases and J by 4 bases, with 10 bases left in between. The CDR3 sequence is CASSLGGRGTEAFF. Written as DNA, the CDR3 is TGTGCCAGCAGCTTGGGTGGTAGGGGCACTGAAGCTTTCTTT.

The chain has TRBV5-4 and TRBJ1-1; 10 bases are a match to TRBD1. This CDR3 contains 16 residues. Germline CDR1 and CDR2: SGHNT and YYREEE (reference sequence). V dropped 5 bases and J dropped 3; count of bases not matched to a gene: 10. The CDR3 loop is CASSPRRDRGYTEAFF. CDR3 nucleotides: TGTGCCAGCAGTCCAAGGAGGGACAGGGGTTACACTGAAGCTTTCTTT.

In its sample, this clone was seen once. The genes are TRBV2 and TRBJ2-7, with D hard to call. V lost 4 bases, J lost 2 bases, and 18 bases lay in between. There are 16 residues in the CDR3. Germline V lookup: CDR1 SNHLY, CDR2 FYNNEI. As DNA, the CDR3 is TGTGCCAGCAGTGCCCCCCGAGGAGAAGTAGCCTACGAGCAGTACTTC. Translation: CASSAPRGEVAYEQYF.

The chain is built from TRBV25-1 and TRBJ1-6, with D possibly TRBD1 on 6 matching bases. The CDR3 has 15 amino acids. Looked up from germline, CDR1 is MGHDK and CDR2 is SYGVNS. V lost 2 bases and J 7 bases, leaving 12 bases between the germline ends. The CDR3: CASSEIGQGNSPLHF. The CDR3 coding sequence is TGTGCCAGCAGTGAAATTGGGCAGGGGAATTCACCCCTCCACTTT. Looking up the rest from reference TRBV25-1 and TRBJ1-6 gives the full variable domain: EADIYQTPRYLVIGTGKKITLECSQTMGHDKMYWYQQDPGMELHLIHYSYGVNSTEKGDLSSESTVSRIRTEHFPLTLESARPSHTSQYLCASSEIGQGNSPLHFGNGTRLTVT.

The CDR3 nucleotides read TGTGCCACCGGACTAGGGTCCACAGATACGCAGTATTTT. Protein product: CATGLGSTDTQYF. The chain combines TRBV19 with TRBJ2-3; 7 positions match TRBD2. Germline-derived CDR1 and CDR2 are LNHDA and SQIVND (reference sequence). V lost 10 bases to trimming and J lost 2 bases; unmatched junction nucleotides: 6. CDR3 size: 13 residues.

This chain links TRBV29-1 with TRBJ2-7, with a possible D match to TRBD1 (5 bases). The germline CDR1 and CDR2 sequences are SQVTM and ANQGSEA. The CDR3 is 12 residues long. Trimming took 3 bases from V and 3 from J, leaving 9 bases between them. This CDR3 reads CSVEDTFYEQYF. CDR3 bases: TGCAGCGTTGAGGACACCTTCTACGAGCAGTACTTC.

The chain joins TRBV29-1 to TRBJ2-7, with a weak D call TRBD2 (7 bases). The germline CDR1 and CDR2 sequences are SQVTM and ANQGSEA. Between the trimmed V and J ends, which lost 5 bases and 5 bases, there was a span of 25 bases. This CDR3 comprises 16 residues. CDR3 in DNA: TGCAGCGTTACCCGAACCTCGGGGGGCGCATCTGACGAGCAGTACTTC. Its protein is CSVTRTSGGASDEQYF.

This sequence joins TRBV7-9 and TRBJ2-2, with 11 bases that match TRBD2. Unmatched junction bases numbered 13, after V lost 6 bases and J lost 1 base. From germline, CDR1 is SEHNR and CDR2 FQNEAQ (reference sequence). The CDR3 consists of 19 residues. DNA for the CDR3: TGTGCCAGCAGTCGCACTAGCGGGAGTGGAGGGCGGAACACCGGGGAGCTGTTTTTT. The encoded protein is CASSRTSGSGGRNTGELFF.

To note about this clone: Different DNA sequences within this sample yield the same CDR3. The chain carries TRBV19 and TRBJ2-7; 7 bases line up with TRBD2. V was clipped by 4 bases and J by 5 bases; unmatched bases: 11. The CDR3 is made up of 15 amino acids. The V gene's germline CDR1 is LNHDA and CDR2 SQIVND (reference sequence). The CDR3 region has the DNA TGTGCCAGTAGTACCCTCGGGAGCGGGATCCACGAGCAGTACTTC. It translates to CASSTLGSGIHEQYF.

This chain links TRBV19 with TRBJ2-7, with 9 nucleotides matching TRBD1. The CDR3 covers 16 residues. Germline V gene data show CDR1 as LNHDA and CDR2 as SQIVND (reference sequence). V was clipped by 5 bases and J by 6 bases; unmatched bases: 14. Written as DNA, the CDR3 is TGTGCCAGTAGTCCAGATTCCCATGGGACAGGGTCCGAGCAGTACTTC. Encoded protein: CASSPDSHGTGSEQYF.